This passage covers 20 T cell receptor beta chains from one sample sequenced in a study of cytomegalovirus exposure and HLA in healthy donors listed by TCRdb under 2017. The library was built by means of the immunoSEQ multiplex PCR assay. The multiplex PCR relied on a mix of 60 forward primers for TCR Vbeta segments and 13 reverse primers for TCR Jbeta segments. In TCRdb, the immuneACCESS table is reduced to in-frame sequences with V and J assigned. These tables do not hold every clone; where another copy was compared, an unresolved V gene accounts for under half, and the others remain unexplained. This sample comprises around 150,000 clones, around 86% of them detected only once. About 3.8% of the sample comes from the top ten. Material: PBMCs. The source is a man between 50 and 59 years old in good health and CMV-seropositive.

This clone was picked up one time. The J gene is TRBJ2-3, the V gene TRBV4-2; 11 bases agree with TRBD2. J was trimmed by 2 bases and V by 6 bases; bases with no gene match: 4. Germline loops: CDR1 LGHNA, CDR2 YNFKEQ. The CDR3 contains 15 residues. This CDR3 is CASRGGLADTDTQYF. As DNA, the CDR3 is TGTGCCAGCAGAGGGGGACTAGCGGACACAGATACGCAGTATTTT.

This clone occurred many times. The rearrangement uses TRBV19 and TRBJ2-1; 7 nucleotides agree with TRBD2. There are 14 residues in the CDR3. V lost 3 bases, J lost 7 bases, and 6 bases stayed unmatched. Per germline, CDR1 LNHDA and CDR2 SQIVND (reference sequence). The CDR3 region is CASSMGEGNNEQFF. CDR3 DNA: TGTGCCAGTAGTATGGGGGAGGGGAATAATGAGCAGTTCTTC.

The genes are TRBV27 and TRBJ2-7; 9 bases are a match to TRBD1. The CDR3 consists of 16 residues. Germline CDR1 MNHEY, CDR2 SMNVEV (reference sequence). With 5 bases clipped from V and 3 bases from J, the junction kept 11 bases outside the gene matches. This CDR3 is CASSPFDRDRDYEQYF. In nucleotides, the CDR3 is TGTGCCAGCAGTCCATTCGACCGGGACAGGGACTACGAGCAGTACTTC.

V gene TRBV7-2 combines with J gene TRBJ2-7; 10 positions match TRBD2. V dropped 5 bases and J dropped 5; count of bases not matched to a gene: 9. Germline V gene sequence: CDR1 SGHTA, CDR2 FQGNSA. There are 15 residues in the CDR3. CDR3 sequence reads: CASSPQAGGPHEQYF. Here the CDR3 DNA reads TGTGCCAGCAGCCCCCAAGCGGGGGGGCCCCACGAGCAGTACTTC.

The chain recombines TRBV5-1 with TRBJ1-5, with D unclear. The germline CDR1 and CDR2 sequences are SGHRS and YFSETQ. The CDR3 is made up of 14 amino acids. V lost 1 base to trimming and J lost 1 base, with 6 bases between them. CDR3 amino acids: CASSLSNSNQPQHF. The CDR3 DNA reads TGCGCCAGCAGCTTGTCTAACAGCAATCAGCCCCAGCATTTT.

This chain links TRBV2 with TRBJ2-5; 9 bases match TRBD1. The DNA end lines up better with TRBJ2-7; the J call may be wrong. The germline CDR1 and CDR2 sequences are SNHLY and FYNNEI. The CDR3 consists of 14 residues. In nucleotides, the CDR3 is TGTGCCAGCAGACGACAGGGGGTCAACTACGAGCAGTACTTC. It yields the protein CASRRQGVNYEQYF.

This sequence joins TRBV9 and TRBJ2-1; D is undetermined. The germline gives CDR1 SGDLS, CDR2 YYNGEE. Trimming removed 0 bases from V and 6 bases from J, with 4 bases in between. The CDR3 spans 12 residues. DNA for the CDR3: TGTGCCAGCAGCGTAGCGGGCAATGAGCAGTTCTTC. This translates into CASSVAGNEQFF.

This clone was detected only once. The chain carries TRBV5-1 and TRBJ1-1; weak D call: TRBD1 (6 bases). The CDR3 runs 13 residues. Trimming removed 3 bases at V and 4 bases at J, with 10 bases between. Per germline, CDR1 SGHRS and CDR2 YFSETQ. The CDR3 sequence is CASSSQGSTEAFF. CDR3 DNA sequence: TGCGCCAGCAGCTCGCAGGGGAGCACTGAAGCTTTCTTT.

The V gene is TRBV2, the J gene TRBJ1-1; 9 bases line up with TRBD1. The CDR3 totals 18 residues. Germline V gene sequence: CDR1 SNHLY, CDR2 FYNNEI. Trimming took 10 bases from V and 3 from J; bases not matched to a gene: 21. The CDR3 coding sequence is TGTGCCACCAACCTCCCTGGACAGGGGACGGCTTGGGACACTGAAGCTTTCTTT. Protein: CATNLPGQGTAWDTEAFF.

This chain uses TRBV30 with TRBJ1-5; 7 nucleotides line up with TRBD1. The length of the CDR3 is 14 residues. With 2 bases clipped from V and 5 bases from J, the junction kept 6 bases outside the gene matches. CDR1 is GTSNPN and CDR2 is SVGIG in the germline V gene (reference sequence). The CDR3 loop reads CAWSLTGVDQPQHF. The CDR3 nucleotides are TGTGCCTGGAGTCTAACAGGGGTCGATCAGCCCCAGCATTTT.

J is TRBJ1-1 and V is TRBV19, with D perhaps matching TRBD1 (6 bases). Trimming left V 5 bases short and J 7 bases short, with 17 bases between. The CDR3 loop spans 14 amino acids. From germline, CDR1 is LNHDA and CDR2 SQIVND (reference sequence). The DNA of the CDR3 is TGTGCCAGTAGTTTCCGAGGACAGATCCATGAAGCTTTCTTT. This translates into CASSFRGQIHEAFF.

The chain employs TRBV30 and TRBJ2-4; no firm D call. The CDR3 spans 14 residues. The germline V and J ends were trimmed by 2 bases and 0 bases, with 8 bases remaining between them. Per the germline V gene, CDR1 is GTSNPN and CDR2 is SVGIG (reference sequence). The CDR3 here is CAWSISLAKNIQYF. The CDR3 coding sequence is TGTGCCTGGAGTATTAGTTTAGCCAAAAACATTCAGTACTTC.

The chain is built from TRBV19 and TRBJ2-1; D is unclear. The CDR3 runs 17 residues. V was trimmed by 6 bases and J by 5 bases, leaving 23 bases between them. CDR1 and CDR2 (germline): LNHDA, SQIVND (reference sequence). The CDR3, as DNA: TGTGCCAGTAGCCCCAACCTGGGCTACAATCCCCACAATGAGCAGTTCTTC. The encoded protein is CASSPNLGYNPHNEQFF.

V usage is TRBV11-2 and J usage is TRBJ2-1; 8 bases are a match to TRBD2. Unmatched junction bases numbered 14, after V lost 4 bases and J lost 6 bases. This CDR3 has 17 residues. In germline, CDR1 is SGHAT, CDR2 FQNNGV. The CDR3 is CASSYTYGTSLFNEQFF. CDR3 DNA sequence: TGTGCCAGCAGCTACACCTACGGGACTAGTCTGTTCAATGAGCAGTTCTTC.

In nucleotides, the CDR3 is TGTGCCAGCCCGTTTGCACGGGGGGCGAACCCAAGCTCCTACGAGCAGTACTTC. Translating gives CASPFARGANPSSYEQYF. The V gene is TRBV19, the J gene TRBJ2-7; weak D call: TRBD2 (7 bases). The CDR3 totals 18 residues. The V end was cut by 9 bases, the J end by 0 bases, with 27 bases between. Germline V gene lookup returns CDR1 LNHDA and CDR2 SQIVND (reference sequence).

The CDR3 reads CASSIPGGFYGYTF. In nucleotides, the CDR3 is TGTGCCAGCAGTATACCCGGGGGTTTCTATGGCTACACCTTC. This chain uses TRBV28 with TRBJ1-2; a possible D gene is TRBD1 (5 bases). The CDR3 loop spans 14 amino acids. Deletions cut 5 bases from V and 4 bases from J, with 14 bases between. CDR1 and CDR2 (germline): MDHEN, SYDVKM.

This chain links TRBV10-2 with TRBJ2-4; 9 nucleotides agree with TRBD1. Trimming took 2 bases from V and 5 from J; bases not matched to a gene: 4. This CDR3 spans 15 amino acids. In germline, CDR1 is WSHSY, CDR2 SAAADI. CDR3 in DNA: TGCGCCAGCAGTGAGGTGCGGACAGGGGAAAACATTCAGTACTTC. Protein sequence: CASSEVRTGENIQYF.

The chain joins TRBV7-9 to TRBJ2-2; the match to TRBD1 covers 9 bases. V lost 5 bases and J lost 3; bases outside the gene matches: 7. The germline V gene encodes CDR1 SEHNR and CDR2 FQNEAQ (reference sequence). This CDR3 spans 16 amino acids. The CDR3 here is CASSIPGQGDTGELFF. The CDR3 DNA reads TGTGCCAGCAGCATCCCGGGACAGGGCGACACCGGGGAGCTGTTTTTT. Together with reference TRBV7-9 and TRBJ2-2, the CDR3 gives the full variable domain: DTGVSQNPRHKITKRGQNVTFRCDPISEHNRLYWYRQTLGQGPEFLTYFQNEAQLEKSRLLSDRFSAERPKGSFSTLEIQRTEQGDSAMYLCASSIPGQGDTGELFFGEGSRLTVL.

The rearrangement uses TRBV5-1 and TRBJ2-7; D is undetermined. The CDR3 totals 14 residues. V lost 4 bases to trimming and J lost 6 bases, with 17 bases between them. Germline V gives CDR1 SGHRS, CDR2 YFSETQ. This chain's CDR3 is CASSTGLRTREQYF. The CDR3 nucleotides read TGCGCCAGCAGCACCGGGTTAAGAACCCGCGAGCAGTACTTC.

This clone occurred a few times. V gene TRBV5-6 combines with J gene TRBJ1-6, with D hard to call. The CDR3 has 14 amino acids. Trimming pared 4 bases from V and 7 bases from J, leaving 12 bases between. CDR1 is SGHDT and CDR2 is YYEEEE in the germline V gene. CDR3 DNA: TGTGCCAGCAGCCTTGGAGGAGGGAATTCACCCCTCCACTTT. This codes for CASSLGGGNSPLHF.